This T cell receptor beta chain was identified during a study of T-cell memory formation after mild COVID-19. A remark on this clonotype: Its antigen is unknown.

Study observations and caveats: Shrinking CD4+ clones were chiefly CM and EM; CD8+ ones were chiefly EMRA.

cDNA libraries for TCR alpha and TCR beta, carrying sample barcodes and UMIs, came from 5'RACE with constant-segment primers. TCRdb itself ran the 5' RACE reads through MiXCR, one entry per CDR3 protein. The sample yields roughly 120,000 distinct CDR3 sequences, roughly 15% seen once. There are 13 residues in the CDR3. The V end was cut by 11 bases, the J end by 5 bases, with 18 bases between. Per germline, CDR1 SGHTA and CDR2 FQGTGA. The sample was PBMCs or a T cell subset sorted from them (not recorded which). The rearrangement links TRBV7-3 to TRBJ1-1; maybe TRBD1 (5 bases). The clonotype originates from an adult woman who had mild COVID-19 (a few samples of this study predate the infection). Cell type and time point are not known. For the CDR3, the DNA is TGTGCCTCCAGTGAGATCGGGGGGACTGAAGCTTTCTTT. This gives the protein CASSEIGGTEAFF.